The clone carrying this TCR beta chain was detected ten times or more. Patients were excluded for uncontrolled infection, other autoimmune disease, pregnancy or lactation. This sample stems from a study of T cells in Graves' hyperthyroidism and ophthalmopathy. It was RNA transcripts that yielded the amplified TCR beta CDR3 regions. The primer set for the first-round RT-PCR of the TCR CDR3 was HTBI. Each CDR3 protein is one row after TCRdb ran MiXCR on the multiplex PCR reads. This sample has 600,000 to 650,000 distinct CDR3 sequences, with roughly 16% found just once. CDR1 is MGHRA, CDR2 YSYEKL, per germline. The CDR3 contains 13 residues. Trimming pared 2 bases from V and 7 bases from J, leaving 11 bases between.

The chain combines TRBV4-1 with TRBJ1-1; a possible D gene is TRBD1 (5 bases). The sample was blood. The source of this sequence is a woman in her thirties with Graves' hyperthyroidism. CDR3 in DNA: TGCGCCAGCAGCCAAAAGACAGTTGGTGAAGCTTTCTTT. This sequence encodes CASSQKTVGEAFF.